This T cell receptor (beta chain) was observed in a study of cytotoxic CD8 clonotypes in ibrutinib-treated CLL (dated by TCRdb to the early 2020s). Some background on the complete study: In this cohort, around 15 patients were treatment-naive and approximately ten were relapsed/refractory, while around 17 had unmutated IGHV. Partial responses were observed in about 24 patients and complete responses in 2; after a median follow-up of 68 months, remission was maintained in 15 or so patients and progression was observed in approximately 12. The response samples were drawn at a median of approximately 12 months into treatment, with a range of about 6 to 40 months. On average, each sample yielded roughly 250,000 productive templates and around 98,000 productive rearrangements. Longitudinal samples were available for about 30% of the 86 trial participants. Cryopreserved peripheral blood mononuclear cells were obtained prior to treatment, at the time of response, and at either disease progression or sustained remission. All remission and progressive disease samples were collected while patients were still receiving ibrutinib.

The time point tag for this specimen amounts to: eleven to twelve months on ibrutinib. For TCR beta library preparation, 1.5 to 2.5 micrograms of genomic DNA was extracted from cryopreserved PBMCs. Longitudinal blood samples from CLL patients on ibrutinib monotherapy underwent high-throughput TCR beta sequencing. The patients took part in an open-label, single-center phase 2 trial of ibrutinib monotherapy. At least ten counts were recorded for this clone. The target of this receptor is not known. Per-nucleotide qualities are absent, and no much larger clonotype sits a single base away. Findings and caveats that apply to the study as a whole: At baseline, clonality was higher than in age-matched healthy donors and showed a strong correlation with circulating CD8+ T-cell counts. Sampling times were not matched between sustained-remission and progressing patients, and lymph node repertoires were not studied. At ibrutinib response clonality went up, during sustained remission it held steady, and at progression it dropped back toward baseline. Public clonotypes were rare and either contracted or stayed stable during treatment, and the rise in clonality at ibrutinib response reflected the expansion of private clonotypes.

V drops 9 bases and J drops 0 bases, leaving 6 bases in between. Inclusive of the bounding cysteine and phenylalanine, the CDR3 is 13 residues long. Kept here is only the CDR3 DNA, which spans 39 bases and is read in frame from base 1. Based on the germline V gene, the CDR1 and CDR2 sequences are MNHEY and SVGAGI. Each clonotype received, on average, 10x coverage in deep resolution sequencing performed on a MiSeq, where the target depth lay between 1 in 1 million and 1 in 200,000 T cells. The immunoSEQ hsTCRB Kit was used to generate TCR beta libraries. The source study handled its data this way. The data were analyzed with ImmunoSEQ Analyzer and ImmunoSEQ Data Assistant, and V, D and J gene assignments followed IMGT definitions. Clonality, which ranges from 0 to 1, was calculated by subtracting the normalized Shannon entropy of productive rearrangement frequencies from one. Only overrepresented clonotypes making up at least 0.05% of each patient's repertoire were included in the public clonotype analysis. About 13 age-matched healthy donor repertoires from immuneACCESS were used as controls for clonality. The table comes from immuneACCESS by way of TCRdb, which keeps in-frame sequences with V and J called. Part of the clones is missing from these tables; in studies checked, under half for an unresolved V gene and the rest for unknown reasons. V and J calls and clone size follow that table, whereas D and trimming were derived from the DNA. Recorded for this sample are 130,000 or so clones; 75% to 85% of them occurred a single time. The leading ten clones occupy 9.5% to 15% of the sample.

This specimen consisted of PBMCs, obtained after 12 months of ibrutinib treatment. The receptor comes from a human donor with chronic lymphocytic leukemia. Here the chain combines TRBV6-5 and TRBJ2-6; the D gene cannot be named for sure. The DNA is TGTGCCAGTGCCAGCTCTGGGGCCAACGTCCTGACTTTC. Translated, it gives CASASSGANVLTF.